This T cell receptor (beta chain) was recorded in a study of T cell responses to AZD1222 COVID-19 vaccine. General study points: The study sampled repertoires only after the peak T cell response. Unmutated variant regions are reportedly the target of nearly half of TCRs that are spike-specific. Baseline seropositivity characterized only a handful of AZD1222 recipients.

Whether given at about 4 or about 12 weeks, second doses were pooled. Germline V gene sequence: CDR1 SGHTA, CDR2 FQGNSA. The CDR3 contains 15 residues. V shed 1 base and J 2 bases; nucleotides not matched to a gene: 2. On this clone: Its antigen remains unknown.

Some clones are missing from TCRdb's copy, which holds only in-frame ones; the method was immunoSEQ multiplex PCR. The sample holds some 170,000 clones; 85% to 95% are singletons and the top ten take 5.1%. The receptor comes from an adult who received the AZD1222 COVID-19 vaccine. This specimen was peripheral blood, taken 28 days after the second AZD1222 dose. The chain has TRBV7-2 and TRBJ2-7; 10 bases agree with TRBD2. The CDR3 spells CASSLGTSGTYEQYF. CDR3 bases: TGTGCCAGCAGCTTAGGAACTAGCGGGACCTACGAGCAGTACTTC.